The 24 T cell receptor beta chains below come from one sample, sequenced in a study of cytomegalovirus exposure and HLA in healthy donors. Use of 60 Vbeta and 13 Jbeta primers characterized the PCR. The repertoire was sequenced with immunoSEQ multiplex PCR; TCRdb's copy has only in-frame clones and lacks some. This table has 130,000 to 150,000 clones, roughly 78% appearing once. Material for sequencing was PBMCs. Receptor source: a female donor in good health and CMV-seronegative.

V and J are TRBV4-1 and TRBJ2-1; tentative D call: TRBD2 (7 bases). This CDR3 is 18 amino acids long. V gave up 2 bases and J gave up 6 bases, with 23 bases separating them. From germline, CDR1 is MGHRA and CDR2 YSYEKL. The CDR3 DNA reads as TGCGCCAGCAGCCAACCCCCACGAAGCGAGGCGGGGGCCAATGAGCAGTTCTTC. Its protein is CASSQPPRSEAGANEQFF.

In nucleotides, the CDR3 is TGTGCCTGGAGTGCGGGACAAGTGGTTGAAAAACTGTTTTTT. Amino acid sequence: CAWSAGQVVEKLFF. V gene TRBV30 combines with J gene TRBJ1-4; perhaps TRBD1 as D (6 bases). The V and J ends lost 1 base and 7 bases respectively, with 13 bases between them. Germline V lookup: CDR1 GTSNPN, CDR2 SVGIG (reference sequence). The CDR3 spans 14 residues. The variable domain in full, completed from reference TRBV30 and TRBJ1-4, reads SQTIHQWPATLVQPVGSPLSLECTVEGTSNPNLYWYRQAAGRGLQLLFYSVGIGQISSEVPQNLSASRPQDRQFILSSKKLLLSDSGFYLCAWSAGQVVEKLFFGSGTQLSVL.

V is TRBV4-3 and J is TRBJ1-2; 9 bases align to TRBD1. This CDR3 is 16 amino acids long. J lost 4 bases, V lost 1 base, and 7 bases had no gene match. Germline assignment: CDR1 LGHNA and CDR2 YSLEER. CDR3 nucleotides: TGCGCCAGCAGCCAAGTTCCAGGGACAGGGACCTATGGCTACACCTTC. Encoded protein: CASSQVPGTGTYGYTF.

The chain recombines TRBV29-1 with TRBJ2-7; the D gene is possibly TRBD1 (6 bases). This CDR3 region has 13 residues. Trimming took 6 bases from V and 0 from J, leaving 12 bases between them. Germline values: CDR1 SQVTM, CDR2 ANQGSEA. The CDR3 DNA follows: TGCAGCGTCGAATTGACAGGCTCCTACGAGCAGTACTTC. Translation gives CSVELTGSYEQYF.

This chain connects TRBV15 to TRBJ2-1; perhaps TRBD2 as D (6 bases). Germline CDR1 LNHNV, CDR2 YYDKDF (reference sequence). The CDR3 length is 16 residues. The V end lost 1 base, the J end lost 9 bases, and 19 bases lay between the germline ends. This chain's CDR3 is CATSRGGGDRGAEQFF. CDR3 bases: TGTGCCACCAGCAGAGGTGGAGGGGATAGAGGGGCTGAGCAGTTCTTC.

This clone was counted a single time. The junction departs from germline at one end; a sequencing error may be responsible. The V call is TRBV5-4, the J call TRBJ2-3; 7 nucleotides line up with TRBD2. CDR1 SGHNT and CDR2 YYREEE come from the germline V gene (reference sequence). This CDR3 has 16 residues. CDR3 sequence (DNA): TGTGCCAGCAGCTCCAATCCTAGCGGAGATAAAACGCTGGCGCTATTT. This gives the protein CASSSNPSGDKTLALF.

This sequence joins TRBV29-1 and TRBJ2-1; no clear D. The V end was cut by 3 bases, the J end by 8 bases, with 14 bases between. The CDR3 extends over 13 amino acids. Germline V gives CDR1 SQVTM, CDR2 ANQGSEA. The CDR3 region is CSVDFLSGYEQFF. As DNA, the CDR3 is TGCAGCGTTGATTTTCTTTCGGGTTATGAGCAGTTCTTC.

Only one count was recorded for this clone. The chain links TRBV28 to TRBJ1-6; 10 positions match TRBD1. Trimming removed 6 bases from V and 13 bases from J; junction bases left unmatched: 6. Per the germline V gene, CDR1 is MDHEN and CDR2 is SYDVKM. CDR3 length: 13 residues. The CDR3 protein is CASRSGTGVPLHF. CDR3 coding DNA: TGTGCCAGCAGATCCGGGACAGGGGTCCCCCTCCACTTT.

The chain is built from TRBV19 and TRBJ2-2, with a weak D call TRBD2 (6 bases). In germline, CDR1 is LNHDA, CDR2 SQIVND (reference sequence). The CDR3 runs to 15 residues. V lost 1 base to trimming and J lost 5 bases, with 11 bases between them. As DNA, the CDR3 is TGTGCCAGTAGTATAGGCGGGGCGGGAACCGGGGAGCTGTTTTTT. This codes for CASSIGGAGTGELFF.

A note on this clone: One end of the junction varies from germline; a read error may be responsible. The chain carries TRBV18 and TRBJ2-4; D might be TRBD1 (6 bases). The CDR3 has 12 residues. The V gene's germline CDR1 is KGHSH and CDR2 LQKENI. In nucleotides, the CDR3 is TGTGCCAGCTCACCTCTGGACAGCTCACCTCTTTTC. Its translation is CASSPLDSSPLF.

The CDR3 here is CASSIVANTGELFF. The CDR3 coding sequence is TGTGCCAGTAGTATTGTCGCGAACACCGGGGAGCTGTTTTTT. The J gene is TRBJ2-2, the V gene TRBV19, with unresolved D. CDR3 length: 14 amino acids. Germline loops: CDR1 LNHDA, CDR2 SQIVND (reference sequence). The ends were cut back, 3 bases at V and 0 bases at J, with 5 bases in the middle.

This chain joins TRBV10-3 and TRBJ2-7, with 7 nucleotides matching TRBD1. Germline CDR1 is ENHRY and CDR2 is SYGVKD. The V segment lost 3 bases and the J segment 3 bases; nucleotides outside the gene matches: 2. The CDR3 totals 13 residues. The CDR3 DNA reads TGTGCCATCAGTGACCGGGACAGCTACGAGCAGTACTTC. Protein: CAISDRDSYEQYF.

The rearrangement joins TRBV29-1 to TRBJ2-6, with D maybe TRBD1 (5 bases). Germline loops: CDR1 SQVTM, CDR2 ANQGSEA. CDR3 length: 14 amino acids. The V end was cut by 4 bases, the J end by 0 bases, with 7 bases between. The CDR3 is CSVGGSSGANVLTF. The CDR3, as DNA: TGCAGCGTTGGGGGCAGCTCTGGGGCCAACGTCCTGACTTTC. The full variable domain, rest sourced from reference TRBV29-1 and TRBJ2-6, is SAVISQKPSRDICQRGTSLTIQCQVDSQVTMMFWYRQQPGQSLTLIATANQGSEATYESGFVIDKFPISRPNLTFSTLTVSNMSPEDSSIYLCSVGGSSGANVLTFGAGSRLTVL.

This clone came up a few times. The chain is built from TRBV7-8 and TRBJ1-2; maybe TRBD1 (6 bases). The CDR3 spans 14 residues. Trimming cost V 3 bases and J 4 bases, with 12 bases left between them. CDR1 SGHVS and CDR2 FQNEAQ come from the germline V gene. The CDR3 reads CASSFGQSFYGYTF. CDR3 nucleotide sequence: TGTGCCAGCAGCTTTGGACAGAGCTTCTATGGCTACACCTTC. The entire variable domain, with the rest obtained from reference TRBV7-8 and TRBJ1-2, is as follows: GAGVSQSPRYKVAKRGQDVALRCDPISGHVSLFWYQQALGQGPEFLTYFQNEAQLDKSGLPSDRFFAERPEGSVSTLKIQRTQQEDSAVYLCASSFGQSFYGYTFGSGTRLTVV.

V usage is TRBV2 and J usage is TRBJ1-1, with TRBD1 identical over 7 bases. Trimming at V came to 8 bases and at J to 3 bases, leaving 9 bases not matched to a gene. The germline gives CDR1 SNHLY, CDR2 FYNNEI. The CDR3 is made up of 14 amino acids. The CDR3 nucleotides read TGTGCCAGCTTTACGGGACAGAAATACACTGAAGCTTTCTTT. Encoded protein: CASFTGQKYTEAFF.

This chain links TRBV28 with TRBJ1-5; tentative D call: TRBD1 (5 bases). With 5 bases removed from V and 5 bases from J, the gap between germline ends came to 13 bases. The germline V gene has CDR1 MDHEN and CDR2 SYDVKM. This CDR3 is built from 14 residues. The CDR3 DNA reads TGTGCCAGCAGTCCCACGGGGGTACATCAGCCCCAGCATTTT. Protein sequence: CASSPTGVHQPQHF.

The CDR3 coding sequence is TGTGCCAGCAGCCAAGTCATCGGCAGGTTGAGCGGGGAGCTGTTTTTT. This gives the protein CASSQVIGRLSGELFF. The chain has TRBV14 and TRBJ2-2, with D unresolved. Trimming shortened V by 1 base and J by 7 bases, and 16 bases separated the two germline ends. Germline V gene lookup returns CDR1 SGHDN and CDR2 FVKESK. The CDR3 sequence is 16 residues long.

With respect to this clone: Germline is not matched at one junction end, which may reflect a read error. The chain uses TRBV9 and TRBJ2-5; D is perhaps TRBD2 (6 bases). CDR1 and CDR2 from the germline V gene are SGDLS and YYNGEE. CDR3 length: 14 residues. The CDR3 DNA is TGTGTCAGCAGCCACGGAGGGTACCAAGAGACCCAGTACTTC. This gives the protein CVSSHGGYQETQYF. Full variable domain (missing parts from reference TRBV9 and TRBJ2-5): DSGVTQTPKHLITATGQRVTLRCSPRSGDLSVYWYQQSLDQGLQFLIQYYNGEERAKGNILERFSAQQFPDLHSELNLSSLELGDSALYFCVSSHGGYQETQYFGPGTRLLVL.

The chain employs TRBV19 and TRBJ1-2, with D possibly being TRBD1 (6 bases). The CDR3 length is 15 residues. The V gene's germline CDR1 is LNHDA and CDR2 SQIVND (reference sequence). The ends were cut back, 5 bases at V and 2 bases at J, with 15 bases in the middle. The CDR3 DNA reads TGTGCCAGTAGTCCCGCGGTAGGACAGAACTATGGCTACACCTTC. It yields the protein CASSPAVGQNYGYTF.

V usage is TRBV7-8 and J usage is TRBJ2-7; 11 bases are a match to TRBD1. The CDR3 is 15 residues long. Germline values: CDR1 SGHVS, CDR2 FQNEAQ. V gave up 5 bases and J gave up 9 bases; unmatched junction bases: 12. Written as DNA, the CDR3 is TGTGCCAGCAGCCCAGCGTTAGGGACAGGGGGAGGGCAGTACTTC. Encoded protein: CASSPALGTGGGQYF. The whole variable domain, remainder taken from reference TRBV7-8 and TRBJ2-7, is GAGVSQSPRYKVAKRGQDVALRCDPISGHVSLFWYQQALGQGPEFLTYFQNEAQLDKSGLPSDRFFAERPEGSVSTLKIQRTQQEDSAVYLCASSPALGTGGGQYFGPGTRLTVT.

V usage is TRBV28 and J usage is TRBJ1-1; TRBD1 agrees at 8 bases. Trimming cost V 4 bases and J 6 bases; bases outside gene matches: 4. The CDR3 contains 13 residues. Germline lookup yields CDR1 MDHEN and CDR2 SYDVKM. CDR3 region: CASSSRGQAEAFF. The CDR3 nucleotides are TGTGCCAGCAGTTCCAGGGGGCAAGCTGAAGCTTTCTTT.

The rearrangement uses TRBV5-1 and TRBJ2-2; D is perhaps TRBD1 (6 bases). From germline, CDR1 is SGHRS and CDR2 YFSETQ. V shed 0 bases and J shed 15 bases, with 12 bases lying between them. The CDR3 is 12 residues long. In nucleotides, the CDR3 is TGCGCCAGCAGCTTGGAAAGGGGGTCGGTGTTTTTT. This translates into CASSLERGSVFF.

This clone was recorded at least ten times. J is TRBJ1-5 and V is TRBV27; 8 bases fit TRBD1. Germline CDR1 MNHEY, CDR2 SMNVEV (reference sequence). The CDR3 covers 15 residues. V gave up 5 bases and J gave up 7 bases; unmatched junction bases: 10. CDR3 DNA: TGTGCCAGCAGTGCCGGACAGGGTTTGAACCAGCCCCAGCATTTT. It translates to CASSAGQGLNQPQHF.

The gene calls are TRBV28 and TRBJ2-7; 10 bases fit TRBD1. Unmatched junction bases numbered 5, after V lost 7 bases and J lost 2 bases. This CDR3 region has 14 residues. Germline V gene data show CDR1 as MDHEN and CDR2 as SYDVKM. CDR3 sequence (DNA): TGTGCCAGCATCGGGACAGGGGAACCCTACGAGCAGTACTTC. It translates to CASIGTGEPYEQYF.